Below, 2 T cell receptor beta chains from the same sample are listed, as sequenced in a study of control samples from healthy donors and cancer patients. TCRdb's table, derived via immunoSEQ multiplex PCR, lists solely in-frame clones and lacks some. The sample consists of approximately 150,000 clones, around 94% of them appearing once. Source material: PBMCs. The origin of the receptors is a man aged 60-69 years with colorectal cancer.

This chain links TRBV7-9 with TRBJ1-3; D remains unclear. The CDR3 totals 15 residues. Germline values: CDR1 SEHNR, CDR2 FQNEAQ (reference sequence). Trimming removed 6 bases at V and 1 base at J, with 13 bases between. CDR3 residues: CASSPGLTSGNTIYF. The CDR3 region has the DNA TGTGCCAGCAGTCCCGGACTGACTTCTGGAAACACCATATATTTT.

V usage is TRBV19 and J usage is TRBJ2-7; the D is unclear. The length of the CDR3 is 14 residues. V was trimmed by 6 bases and J by 2 bases, leaving 14 bases between them. CDR1 is LNHDA, CDR2 SQIVND, per germline (reference sequence). CDR3 sequence: CASRVDGKTYEQYF. DNA for the CDR3: TGTGCCAGTAGAGTGGACGGAAAAACCTACGAGCAGTACTTC.